The 24 T cell receptor beta chains presented below share a single source sample, sequenced in a study of cytomegalovirus exposure and HLA in healthy donors. Sequencing was performed with immunoSEQ multiplex PCR; in TCRdb, only in-frame clones are kept and a portion is missing. The sample records about 190,000 clones, around 84% being singletons. The sequencing input was PBMCs. These receptors were taken from a man between 18 and 29 years old in good health and CMV-seropositive.

The chain couples TRBV11-2 to TRBJ2-3; D call uncertain. Germline V gene data show CDR1 as SGHAT and CDR2 as FQNNGV. The germline V and J ends were trimmed by 5 bases and 2 bases, with 14 bases remaining between them. There are 15 residues in the CDR3. The CDR3 DNA sequence: TGTGCCAGCAGCCTCAAAGCTGTGAACACAGATACGCAGTATTTT. The encoded protein is CASSLKAVNTDTQYF.

This clone has a handful of counts. The V call is TRBV29-1, the J call TRBJ1-2; no clear D gene. V lost 8 bases to trimming and J lost 8 bases, with 18 bases between them. The CDR3 length is 12 residues. Germline V gives CDR1 SQVTM, CDR2 ANQGSEA. As DNA, the CDR3 is TGCAGCTTCACCTCTGGGGAGAGGGGCTACACCTTC. Protein: CSFTSGERGYTF.

The chain joins TRBV30 to TRBJ1-1, with a possible D match to TRBD1 (5 bases). Trimming took 1 base from V and 0 from J, leaving 9 bases between them. There are 14 residues in the CDR3. CDR1 GTSNPN and CDR2 SVGIG come from the germline V gene (reference sequence). CDR3 nucleotides: TGTGCCTGGAGTGAGGGGTTTATGAACACTGAAGCTTTCTTT. This gives the protein CAWSEGFMNTEAFF.

This clone came up once. The chain is built from TRBV11-2 and TRBJ2-1, with TRBD2 matching over 11 bases. This CDR3 region has 17 residues. The ends lost 0 bases at V and 7 bases at J; junction bases unmatched: 8. CDR1 is SGHAT, CDR2 FQNNGV, per germline. The CDR3 DNA is TGTGCCAGCAGCTTAGATTATAGCGGGAGGGCTGAGAATGAGCAGTTCTTC. Its protein product is CASSLDYSGRAENEQFF.

J is TRBJ1-1 and V is TRBV7-2; 7 bases are shared with TRBD1. CDR1 is SGHTA and CDR2 is FQGNSA in the germline V gene. V lost 8 bases and J lost 0; bases outside the gene matches: 3. The CDR3 is made up of 13 amino acids. The CDR3 DNA reads TGTGCCAGCCGGACAGGTATGAACACTGAAGCTTTCTTT. The encoded protein is CASRTGMNTEAFF.

The rearrangement uses TRBV6-5 and TRBJ2-7, with TRBD2 as a possible D gene (5 bases). Germline CDR1 MNHEY, CDR2 SVGAGI. The V end lost 6 bases, the J end lost 2 bases, and 11 bases lay between the germline ends. The CDR3 is 13 amino acids. The CDR3 DNA reads as TGTGCCAGCAGCCTACTAGGGCCCTACGAGCAGTACTTC. It encodes CASSLLGPYEQYF.

V is TRBV4-3 and J is TRBJ1-4, with a tentative D call TRBD1 (5 bases). Between the trimmed V and J ends, which lost 4 bases and 10 bases, there was a span of 16 bases. CDR1 is LGHNA and CDR2 is YSLEER in the germline V gene. The length of the CDR3 is 14 residues. The CDR3 spells CASSPTGLGGKLFF. The CDR3 bases are TGCGCCAGCAGCCCCACGGGGCTCGGGGGAAAACTGTTTTTT.

The chain combines TRBV11-2 with TRBJ2-7; 8 bases line up with TRBD2. After removal of 5 bases from V and 1 base from J, the junction contained 10 bases not matched to a gene. This CDR3 is 16 amino acids long. Germline CDR1 reads SGHAT; CDR2 reads FQNNGV. The CDR3 here is CASSQSLAGQSYEQYF. CDR3 nucleotide sequence: TGTGCCAGCAGCCAATCGCTAGCGGGTCAATCCTACGAGCAGTACTTC.

This chain joins TRBV19 and TRBJ2-7, with a weak D call TRBD2 (5 bases). The V and J ends lost 1 base and 6 bases respectively, with 10 bases between them. CDR3 length: 13 amino acids. Germline V lookup: CDR1 LNHDA, CDR2 SQIVND (reference sequence). The CDR3 is CASSIASGSEQYF. The CDR3 DNA follows: TGTGCCAGTAGTATAGCAAGCGGTAGCGAGCAGTACTTC.

J is TRBJ1-5 and V is TRBV7-9, with D possibly being TRBD1 (6 bases). There are 16 residues in the CDR3. Trimming removed 5 bases from V and 5 bases from J, with 19 bases in between. The germline V gene encodes CDR1 SEHNR and CDR2 FQNEAQ (reference sequence). The CDR3 DNA sequence: TGTGCCAGCAGCCCCAATACCGACAGGTCCGATCAGCCCCAGCATTTT. Translation: CASSPNTDRSDQPQHF.

This clone was detected a few times. The rearrangement joins TRBV15 to TRBJ1-1; D is unresolved. Germline CDR1 LNHNV, CDR2 YYDKDF (reference sequence). With 1 base removed from V and 1 base from J, the gap between germline ends came to 4 bases. This CDR3 contains 13 residues. CDR3 loop: CATSRVKNTEAFF. The DNA of the CDR3 is TGTGCCACCAGCAGAGTTAAGAACACTGAAGCTTTCTTT.

This rearrangement joins TRBV7-2 to TRBJ2-3; 14 bases fit TRBD2. The junction had 15 bases not matched to a gene; V was cut back by 5 bases and J by 5 bases. The CDR3 consists of 19 residues. In germline, CDR1 is SGHTA, CDR2 FQGNSA. CDR3 in amino acids: CASSKTGLAGERGRDTQYF. CDR3 coding DNA: TGTGCCAGCAGCAAAACGGGACTAGCGGGAGAGAGGGGGAGAGATACGCAGTATTTT.

This sequence joins TRBV6-5 and TRBJ2-4; 8 bases map to TRBD1. In germline, CDR1 is MNHEY, CDR2 SVGAGI. CDR3 length: 13 residues. The J segment lost 12 bases and the V segment lost 6 bases, leaving 10 bases of the junction unmatched. The CDR3 DNA sequence: TGTGCCAGCAGCGGGACAGGAGGGGAAAATCAGTACTTC. It specifies CASSGTGGENQYF.

In its sample, this clone was seen once. The chain links TRBV25-1 to TRBJ2-1, with 11 bases that match TRBD2. Germline CDR1 MGHDK, CDR2 SYGVNS. With V trimmed by 8 bases and J by 12 bases, 6 bases remained unmatched. The CDR3 contains 12 residues. DNA of the CDR3: TGTGCCAGCCAGACTAGCGGGAATCGGCAGTTCTTC. Translated: CASQTSGNRQFF.

This chain links TRBV28 with TRBJ2-3; 7 bases align to TRBD2. Trimming took 2 bases from V and 1 from J; bases not matched to a gene: 9. Per germline, CDR1 MDHEN and CDR2 SYDVKM. CDR3 size: 17 residues. This chain's CDR3 is CASSLGTSGKRTDTQYF. The CDR3, as DNA: TGTGCCAGCAGTTTAGGGACCAGCGGGAAGCGCACAGATACGCAGTATTTT. The full variable domain, with the rest looked up from reference TRBV28 and TRBJ2-3, is DVKVTQSSRYLVKRTGEKVFLECVQDMDHENMFWYRQDPGLGLRLIYFSYDVKMKEKGDIPEGYSVSREKKERFSLILESASTNQTSMYLCASSLGTSGKRTDTQYFGPGTRLTVL.

This chain links TRBV7-9 with TRBJ2-1; 9 nucleotides agree with TRBD2. The germline V gene has CDR1 SEHNR and CDR2 FQNEAQ (reference sequence). CDR3 size: 17 residues. The trim removed 2 bases at V and 6 bases at J, leaving 11 bases unmatched. CDR3 region: CASSLRRREGRSNEQFF. CDR3 sequence (DNA): TGTGCCAGCAGCTTACGTCGGCGGGAGGGAAGAAGCAATGAGCAGTTCTTC.

This chain links TRBV27 with TRBJ2-7, with a tentative D call TRBD1 (6 bases). V was clipped by 4 bases and J by 4 bases, with 11 bases between them. The germline gives CDR1 MNHEY, CDR2 SMNVEV (reference sequence). This CDR3 contains 13 residues. The CDR3 reads CASSSQGPYEQYF. CDR3 coding DNA: TGTGCCAGCAGTTCTCAGGGGCCATACGAGCAGTACTTC.

This clone appeared many times. The chain has TRBV7-8 and TRBJ1-4; D is perhaps TRBD1 (5 bases). Trimming took off 3 bases at V and 8 bases at J, with 10 bases between the two ends. This CDR3 has 13 amino acids. Germline-derived CDR1 and CDR2 are SGHVS and FQNEAQ. Here the CDR3 DNA reads TGTGCCAGCAGCTTGACAGCTGAGGAAAAACTGTTTTTT. Its translation: CASSLTAEEKLFF. Based on the CDR3 plus reference TRBV7-8 and TRBJ1-4, the full variable domain is GAGVSQSPRYKVAKRGQDVALRCDPISGHVSLFWYQQALGQGPEFLTYFQNEAQLDKSGLPSDRFFAERPEGSVSTLKIQRTQQEDSAVYLCASSLTAEEKLFFGSGTQLSVL.

J is TRBJ1-3 and V is TRBV5-1; perhaps TRBD1 as D (5 bases). In germline, CDR1 is SGHRS, CDR2 YFSETQ. Trimming pared 1 base from V and 4 bases from J, leaving 12 bases between. The CDR3 runs to 15 residues. The CDR3 DNA follows: TGCGCCAGCAGCTTGAAGGCAGGACAAGGAAACACCATATATTTT. The encoded protein is CASSLKAGQGNTIYF.

The chain combines TRBV19 with TRBJ1-1, with D perhaps matching TRBD1 (5 bases). The CDR3 runs 13 residues. Between the trimmed V and J ends, which lost 1 base and 7 bases, there was a span of 10 bases. CDR1 and CDR2 from the germline V gene are LNHDA and SQIVND (reference sequence). This CDR3 is CASSIVAGFEAFF. Written as DNA, the CDR3 is TGTGCCAGTAGTATAGTAGCAGGGTTTGAAGCTTTCTTT.

The V call is TRBV18, the J call TRBJ2-2; tentatively, D is TRBD1 (6 bases). V was pared by 3 bases and J by 3 bases, with 11 bases between. This CDR3 is built from 15 residues. Germline V lookup: CDR1 KGHSH, CDR2 LQKENI. The CDR3 nucleotides are TGTGCCAGCTCACCGTCGGGACAAGACACCGGGGAGCTGTTTTTT. This encodes CASSPSGQDTGELFF.

The gene calls are TRBV5-4 and TRBJ2-3, with TRBD1 as a possible D gene (5 bases). Between the trimmed V and J ends, which lost 5 bases and 1 base, there was a span of 8 bases. CDR1 and CDR2 (germline): SGHNT, YYREEE (reference sequence). The CDR3 contains 13 residues. CDR3 region: CASSIRGTDTQYF. The CDR3 DNA reads TGTGCCAGCAGTATCAGGGGCACAGATACGCAGTATTTT. The full variable domain, rest sourced from reference TRBV5-4 and TRBJ2-3, is ETGVTQSPTHLIKTRGQQVTLRCSSQSGHNTVSWYQQALGQGPQFIFQYYREEENGRGNFPPRFSGLQFPNYSSELNVNALELDDSALYLCASSIRGTDTQYFGPGTRLTVL.

This rearrangement joins TRBV5-1 to TRBJ2-3, with 7 bases lining up with TRBD2. J lost 4 bases, V lost 6 bases, and 11 bases had no gene match. The CDR3 length is 15 residues. Looked up from germline, CDR1 is SGHRS and CDR2 is YFSETQ. The CDR3 DNA reads as TGCGCCAGCACCCTGTCCGGCGGGAGTGCAGATACGCAGTATTTT. This codes for CASTLSGGSADTQYF.

The chain has TRBV30 and TRBJ2-7; 7 nucleotides align to TRBD2. The CDR3 spans 13 residues. V lost 1 base, J lost 7 bases, and 7 bases stayed unmatched. Germline CDR1 is GTSNPN and CDR2 is SVGIG (reference sequence). The CDR3 sequence: CAWSEGLTREQYF. As DNA, the CDR3 is TGTGCCTGGAGTGAGGGACTAACTCGTGAGCAGTACTTC. The full variable domain, completed using reference TRBV30 and TRBJ2-7, is SQTIHQWPATLVQPVGSPLSLECTVEGTSNPNLYWYRQAAGRGLQLLFYSVGIGQISSEVPQNLSASRPQDRQFILSSKKLLLSDSGFYLCAWSEGLTREQYFGPGTRLTVT.